This is a list of T cell receptor beta chains from one sample in a study of T cell changes during pregnancy in multiple sclerosis. TCRdb keeps only in-frame clones here, not all; method: immunoSEQ multiplex PCR. The sample yields about 31,000 clones, 90% seen once. Here the sequenced sample was CD8+ T cells from peripheral blood mononuclear cells, taken in the second trimester of pregnancy. These receptors came from a female donor with multiple sclerosis, enrolled in a pregnancy study. CDR3s include the opening cysteine and the closing phenylalanine or tryptophan. D genes are given only for firm matches. Size values are once, few and many counts, or a class for expanded clones, and some rows have none.

v_gene: TRBV6-6
abundance: NA
d_gene: NA
j_gene: TRBJ1-1
CDR3nt: TGTGCCAGCAGAGTACAGGGGAACACTGAAGCTTTCTTT
CDR3aa: CASRVQGNTEAFF

v_gene: TRBV4-1
abundance: once
d_gene: NA
j_gene: TRBJ2-2
CDR3nt: TGCGCCAGCAGCCAAGAAAATGGCAACAAAGTGGAGCTGTTTTTT
CDR3aa: CASSQENGNKVELFF

v_gene: TRBV28
abundance: NA
d_gene: TRBD1
j_gene: TRBJ1-2
CDR3nt: TGTGCCAGCAGTCCTAGACCGTCGACAGGGATGGCGTATGGCTACACCTTC
CDR3aa: CASSPRPSTGMAYGYTF

v_gene: TRBV18
abundance: NA
d_gene: TRBD2
j_gene: TRBJ2-7
CDR3nt: TGTGCCAGCTCACCTTCTACGACTAGCGGGAGTCCCTACGAGCAGTACTTC
CDR3aa: CASSPSTTSGSPYEQYF

v_gene: TRBV9
abundance: NA
d_gene: NA
j_gene: TRBJ1-1
CDR3nt: TGTGCCAGCAGCGTAGATCGGGGATCACGCACTGAAGCTTTCTTT
CDR3aa: CASSVDRGSRTEAFF

v_gene: TRBV6-1
abundance: NA
d_gene: TRBD2
j_gene: TRBJ2-5
CDR3nt: TGTGCCAGCAGTCAACTAGCGGGGGACCAAGAGACCCAGTACTTC
CDR3aa: CASSQLAGDQETQYF

v_gene: TRBV5-6
abundance: NA
d_gene: TRBD1
j_gene: TRBJ2-7
CDR3nt: TGTGCCAGCACCGCTCCTCACAGGGGGAGAACCTACGAGCAGTACTTC
CDR3aa: CASTAPHRGRTYEQYF

v_gene: TRBV23-1
abundance: NA
d_gene: NA
j_gene: TRBJ2-3
CDR3nt: TGCGCCAGCAGTCAATCTCAGGGCAGGGGACATCCCGGCACAGATACGCAGTATTTT
CDR3aa: CASSQSQGRGHPGTDTQYF

v_gene: TRBV7-3
abundance: NA
d_gene: TRBD2
j_gene: TRBJ2-2
CDR3nt: TGTGCCAGCAGCTTAATAGCGGGACTCACCGGGGAGCTGTTTTTT
CDR3aa: CASSLIAGLTGELFF

v_gene: TRBV14
abundance: NA
d_gene: NA
j_gene: TRBJ2-3
CDR3nt: TGTGCCAGCAGCCAAGATGTCCGGGCAGATACGCAGTATTTT
CDR3aa: CASSQDVRADTQYF

v_gene: TRBV7-9
abundance: NA
d_gene: NA
j_gene: TRBJ2-7
CDR3nt: TGTGCCAGCAGCTCGTGGGGGACTTCTTCCTACGAGCAGTACTTC
CDR3aa: CASSSWGTSSYEQYF

v_gene: TRBV27
abundance: NA
d_gene: NA
j_gene: TRBJ2-1
CDR3nt: TGTGCCAGCAGTCCTTTGCGGGGTGAGCAGTTCTTC
CDR3aa: CASSPLRGEQFF

v_gene: TRBV11-2
abundance: NA
d_gene: TRBD1
j_gene: TRBJ2-2
CDR3nt: TGTGCCAGCAGCTCGGCTCCGGGACAGGTTGTGGAGCTGTTTTTT
CDR3aa: CASSSAPGQVVELFF

v_gene: TRBV4-3
abundance: NA
d_gene: TRBD2
j_gene: TRBJ2-2
CDR3nt: TGCGCCAGCAGCAAGGGACTAGCGGGACGGGGGACCGGGGAGCTGTTTTTT
CDR3aa: CASSKGLAGRGTGELFF

v_gene: TRBV4-1
abundance: NA
d_gene: NA
j_gene: TRBJ1-2
CDR3nt: TGCGCCAGCAGCCGGAGGAAGGCAAGGATGAACTATGGCTACACCTTC
CDR3aa: CASSRRKARMNYGYTF

v_gene: TRBV5-4
abundance: once
d_gene: NA
j_gene: TRBJ2-1
CDR3nt: TGTGCCAGCAGCGACATAATGGGCAGGGTTTCCTACAATGAGCAGTTCTTC
CDR3aa: CASSDIMGRVSYNEQFF

v_gene: TRBV9
abundance: NA
d_gene: NA
j_gene: TRBJ2-2
CDR3nt: TGTGCCAGCAGCCTTCACCCAACCCCTATTCCGAACACCGGGGAGCTGTTTTTT
CDR3aa: CASSLHPTPIPNTGELFF

v_gene: TRBV9
abundance: NA
d_gene: TRBD2
j_gene: TRBJ2-1
CDR3nt: TGTGCCAGCAGCGTACGAAGCCGACCGGGACTAGCTTCAGGTGAGCAGTTCTTC
CDR3aa: CASSVRSRPGLASGEQFF

v_gene: TRBV7-2
abundance: NA
d_gene: NA
j_gene: TRBJ2-5
CDR3nt: TGTGCCAGCAGCGAAATTAACGGAGTCCAAGAGACCCAGTACTTC
CDR3aa: CASSEINGVQETQYF

v_gene: TRBV4-1
abundance: NA
d_gene: NA
j_gene: TRBJ2-1
CDR3nt: TGCGCCAGCAGCCAAGGGGCGAGTGAGCAGTTCTTC
CDR3aa: CASSQGASEQFF

v_gene: TRBV13
abundance: NA
d_gene: TRBD2
j_gene: TRBJ2-7
CDR3nt: TGTGCCAGCAGCTTCAGGACTAGCGGGAGTATCTACGAGCAGTACTTC
CDR3aa: CASSFRTSGSIYEQYF

v_gene: TRBV10-1
abundance: NA
d_gene: NA
j_gene: TRBJ2-5
CDR3nt: TGCGCCAGCAGTGTACGGGAGACCCAGTACTTC
CDR3aa: CASSVRETQYF

v_gene: TRBV29-1
abundance: NA
d_gene: NA
j_gene: TRBJ2-7
CDR3nt: TGCAGCGTTGTCGTGGGAGGCATCGAGCAGTACTTC
CDR3aa: CSVVVGGIEQYF

v_gene: TRBV28
abundance: NA
d_gene: TRBD2
j_gene: TRBJ2-2
CDR3nt: TGTGCCAGCAGCGGGGGACTAGCGGGAGCTGGCGGGGAGCTGTTTTTT
CDR3aa: CASSGGLAGAGGELFF

v_gene: TRBV4-1
abundance: NA
d_gene: TRBD1
j_gene: TRBJ2-2
CDR3nt: TGCGCCAGCAGCCAAGAGGGGGGACAGGGGGCTGGCGGGGAGCTGTTTTTT
CDR3aa: CASSQEGGQGAGGELFF

v_gene: TRBV7-3
abundance: NA
d_gene: TRBD2
j_gene: TRBJ2-1
CDR3nt: TGTGCCAGCAGCTTGGACGGGAGGGTGTCCTACAATGAGCAGTTCTTC
CDR3aa: CASSLDGRVSYNEQFF

v_gene: TRBV27
abundance: NA
d_gene: TRBD2
j_gene: TRBJ2-1
CDR3nt: TGTGCCAGCAGTTGGGGACTAGCGGGGGACAATGAGCAGTTCTTC
CDR3aa: CASSWGLAGDNEQFF

v_gene: TRBV10-3
abundance: NA
d_gene: TRBD1
j_gene: TRBJ1-4
CDR3nt: TGTGCCATCAGGGGGGACAGTAGTACTAATGAAAAACTGTTTTTT
CDR3aa: CAIRGDSSTNEKLFF

v_gene: TRBV9
abundance: NA
d_gene: TRBD2
j_gene: TRBJ2-3
CDR3nt: TGTGCCAGCAGTGCCCCACTAGCGGGAGGGCCAGATACGCAGTATTTT
CDR3aa: CASSAPLAGGPDTQYF

v_gene: TRBV6-5
abundance: NA
d_gene: TRBD1
j_gene: TRBJ1-5
CDR3nt: TGTGCCAGCAGCGCCGGGACAGGGGGCAATCAGCCCCAGCATTTT
CDR3aa: CASSAGTGGNQPQHF